The subject of this entry is one TCR beta chain. This clonotype was seen ten or more times. This clone's antigen is unknown. The input lacks base qualities; no much larger clone sits a single base away. This entry belongs to a study of T cells after yellow fever vaccination (dated by TCRdb to about 2019). Looking at the study overall: The SMART-Seq v4 Ultra Low Input RNA kit was used to prepare libraries from fractions with low cell numbers. Bulk TCR alpha and beta repertoires were sequenced longitudinally to track T-cell clones before and after primary and booster YFV17D yellow fever vaccination. Two healthy male donors made up the cohort, one aged 18 to 29 years and the other aged 30 to 40 years. Bulk PBMC replicates and cell subsets were isolated from blood drawn at multiple timepoints before and after both primary and secondary immunization. What the authors observed across the whole study: The secondary T-cell response was found to be weaker but faster than the primary response, with a peak reached on day 5 rather than on day 15. Because the study included only two donors, the extent to which the findings can be generalized is limited. A small fraction of clonotypes appeared in both the CD4 and CD8 compartments, likely as a result of convergent recombination. Because abundant contaminating clonotypes from the bulk population could be contained in FACS-sorted repertoires, computational filtering was required. Most clones expanded after primary vaccination were re-detected after the booster (96% of CD4 and around 88% of CD8), suggesting broad memory maintenance.

The germline V gene specifies SGHRS as CDR1 and YFSETQ as CDR2. Between the V and J ends, shortened by 0 bases and 5 bases respectively, the junction contains 8 bases. Counted from cysteine to phenylalanine, this CDR3 has 13 amino acids. Left in the record is the CDR3 DNA by itself, 39 bases read in frame from the first base. What this sample's treatment or condition label stands for: live attenuated yellow fever vaccine strain. PBMCs were isolated from peripheral blood using a standard Ficoll-Paque protocol. Dynabeads CD4 and CD8 positive selection kits were used to isolate CD4 and CD8 T-cell fractions. RNA was extracted with TriZol from bulk PBMCs, CD4 and CD8 fractions, and dextramer-positive and dextramer-negative fractions. Sequencing instrument: Illumina NovaSeq 6000. TCR cDNA was synthesized by 5'RACE template switching, through which a universal primer site and unique molecular identifiers were introduced. Priming of cDNA synthesis was performed from both the TCR alpha and TCR beta constant segments. Library amplification involved two PCR steps, and the second step added sample barcodes and sequencing adapters. Sequencing of libraries was done on Illumina HiSeq 2500 (2x100 bp) or NovaSeq (2x150 bp). The paper's data handling went like this. Reads were demultiplexed and collapsed into UMI consensus sequences with MIGEC, and V(D)J alignment was performed with MiXCR. Vaccine-responding clonotypes were identified with edgeR using replicate PBMC samples, with FDR below 0.01 and a log2 fold change above 5 up to day 15 being required. Each bulk clonotype received a CD4 or CD8 identity based on whether the sequenced CD4 or CD8 repertoire contained that clonotype at higher abundance. TCRdb ran its own pipeline on the public reads, namely fastp trimming at Q25 and MiXCR clone calling, and kept in-frame beta chains. CDR3 protein sequences are deduplicated, and each keeps its most common genes and DNA. V and J calls and clone size were set by TCRdb, not the authors. The sample table holds about 340,000 distinct CDR3 sequences, of which around 13% were seen once. The top ten clones comprise approximately 3.3% of the sample.

The sequenced sample was CD4+ T cells sorted from PBMCs, obtained 15 days after the yellow fever booster vaccination. Recombination joined TRBV5-1 with TRBJ2-5; the D gene could be either TRBD1 or TRBD2, each agreeing at 5 bases. The TCR sequence derives from a man aged 18 to 30 who received the YFV17D yellow fever vaccine. The DNA reads as follows: TGCGCCAGCAGCTTGGTAGGGGACGAGACCCAGTACTTC. This encodes CASSLVGDETQYF.